This entry describes one T cell receptor beta chain. The antigen is undetermined. Repertoires were generated with immunoSEQ multiplex PCR, while TCRdb's copy carries only in-frame clones and drops some. The repertoire holds about 97,000 clones, about 93% seen once, with about 16% in the top ten. The sample comes from a study of graft-versus-host responses after intestinal transplantation. Study-level information: Induction using anti-thymocyte globulin, followed by tacrolimus and steroids for roughly 3 years, was given to all recipients. Study-level findings and limits: GvH clones turned up in recipient marrow; some had shown up first in ileum or blood.

With 5 bases removed from V and 5 bases from J, the gap between germline ends came to 16 bases. The CDR3 spans 16 residues. Germline V lookup: CDR1 KGHSH, CDR2 LQKENI. The chain is built from TRBV18 and TRBJ1-6; D call uncertain. The source of this sequence is a human patient who received an intestinal transplant, so some T cells may come from the graft donor. The source material was PBMCs, sampled about 440 days after intestinal transplant. For the CDR3, the DNA is TGTGCCAGCTCATTCTCCGGGAGCGTTAATAATTCACCCCTCCACTTT. Its protein product is CASSFSGSVNNSPLHF.